One T cell receptor (beta chain) is described in this entry. This record comes from a study of blood T cell repertoires in COVID-19. Whole-study context: In each case, the material was cDNA or gDNA derived from T cells, B-cell-depleted T cells, or PBMCs.

Original processing methods: Amplification of reference gene primers provided the estimated nucleated cell counts. Assay used: immunoSEQ multiplex PCR; TCRdb lists only in-frame clones, some missing. For V, J and clone size, that table is used; D and trimming come from the DNA. The profile shows 250,000 to 300,000 clones, 85% to 90% of them singletons. CDR1 is SEHNR and CDR2 is FQNEAQ in the germline V gene (reference sequence). CDR3 length: 14 amino acids. Germline trimming cut 4 bases from V and 8 bases from J; bases unmatched to any gene: 10. Seattle participants joined during active infection and were tracked over time.

The rearrangement joins TRBV7-9 to TRBJ1-2; 7 positions agree with TRBD1. The sequenced material came from peripheral blood. This receptor was identified in a woman under 40 with COVID-19, enrolled during active disease. The CDR3 region has the DNA TGTGCCAGCAGCTCGGGACAGAGGGCTAGAGGCTACACCTTC. It translates to CASSSGQRARGYTF.